These T cell receptor beta chains were read from a single sample in a study of vaccination and CD4 T cells after COVID-19. TCRdb recomputed calls from the PCR reads with MiXCR, one row per CDR3 protein. There are some 15,000 distinct CDR3 sequences in the sample; roughly 54% occur only once, and around 9.2% lies in the top ten. These receptors' antigens are unknown. This specimen was CD4+ T cells from blood, cultured in vitro, taken before SARS-CoV-2 vaccination. These receptors all stem from a human donor who had recovered from COVID-19. Each CDR3 is given with its conserved first and last residue. The D gene is left open where the match is weak. Part of the rows lack a size; the others show once, few, many or a class for expanded clones.

j_gene,d_gene,v_gene,abundance,CDR3nt,CDR3aa
TRBJ1-2,.,TRBV30,once,TGTGCCTGGAGTGCGCCGGACAGAGCTAACTATGGCTACACCTTC,CAWSAPDRANYGYTF
TRBJ2-1,.,TRBV6-5,.,TGTGCCAGCAGTTATGGGTTAGGTGAGCAGTTCTTC,CASSYGLGEQFF
TRBJ2-7,TRBD2,TRBV11-3,few,TGTGCCAGCAGCCCTGGACTAGCGGGTTCCCCCGGGGAGCAGTACTTC,CASSPGLAGSPGEQYF
TRBJ1-2,.,TRBV27,few,TGTGCCAGCAGCACAGGGAGGCGAGGCTACACCTTC,CASSTGRRGYTF
TRBJ1-2,.,TRBV5-6,.,TGTGCCAGCAGCTTTGGTGAGGCTGGCTACACCTTC,CASSFGEAGYTF
TRBJ1-1,.,TRBV6-5,.,TGTGCCAGCAGTTTTTTGAACACTGAAGCTTTCTTT,CASSFLNTEAFF
TRBJ1-5,.,TRBV20-1,.,TGCAGCGTTACCCAGGGTTTCAATCAGCCCCAGCATTTT,CSVTQGFNQPQHF
TRBJ1-1,.,TRBV7-3,.,TGTGCCAGCAGCTTGGGACGAAACACTGAAGCTTTCTTT,CASSLGRNTEAFF
TRBJ2-1,.,TRBV20-1,few,TGCAGTGCGGGGGGAGGGACAGTGTTCTACAATGAGCAGTTCTTC,CSAGGGTVFYNEQFF
TRBJ1-2,.,TRBV6-1,.,TGTGCCAGCATCTCGGGGAGGAACTATGGCTACACCTTC,CASISGRNYGYTF
TRBJ1-2,TRBD1,TRBV12-5,.,TGTGCTAGTGGGATCGACCCCCCAGGGGGAACTAACTATGGCTACACCTTC,CASGIDPPGGTNYGYTF
TRBJ1-5,.,TRBV28,.,TGTGCCAGCAGTTTAGGGGGAGTGAGCAATCAGCCCCAGCATTTT,CASSLGGVSNQPQHF
TRBJ2-7,.,TRBV19,.,TGTGCCAGTAGTACGGACGGGTCCTACGAGCAGTACTTC,CASSTDGSYEQYF
TRBJ2-1,TRBD2,TRBV6-1,.,TGTGCCAGCAGACCCGGACTAGCGGGAGGGCAAGAGCAGTTCTTC,CASRPGLAGGQEQFF
TRBJ1-2,.,TRBV19,.,TGTGCCAGTAGTACCAGGGTCGGCTATGGCTACACCTTC,CASSTRVGYGYTF
TRBJ1-5,.,TRBV6-1,.,TGTGCCAGCAGTGAAGCAAGTCAGGGCAATCAGCCCCAGCATTTT,CASSEASQGNQPQHF
TRBJ2-6,.,TRBV11-3,.,TGTGCCAGCAGCGACTTGCAATCTGGGGCCAACGTCCTGACTTTC,CASSDLQSGANVLTF
TRBJ2-5,TRBD1,TRBV5-1,.,TGCGCCAGCAGCTCACCGACAGGGGACCAAGAGACCCAGTACTTC,CASSSPTGDQETQYF
TRBJ2-7,.,TRBV28,.,TGTGCCAGCAGTTTACCGGTTCGACCCTACGAGCAGTACTTC,CASSLPVRPYEQYF
TRBJ2-4,.,TRBV20-1,few,TGCAGTGCTAGAGATTTTCTGGACCTAGTTGACATTCAGTACTTC,CSARDFLDLVDIQYF
TRBJ2-3,.,TRBV20-1,few,TGCAGTGCTAGCCCCCCGGGGCCCCAAGTGTATTTT,CSASPPGPQVYF
TRBJ1-2,TRBD1,TRBV19,once,TGTGCCAGTAGTACCCGGGACAGGTTTTACAACTATGGCTACACCTTC,CASSTRDRFYNYGYTF
TRBJ2-1,.,TRBV7-7,few,TGTGCCAGCAGCCCCCTGGCCTCCAATGAGCAGTTCTTC,CASSPLASNEQFF
TRBJ1-6,.,TRBV11-3,.,TGTGCCAGCAGCTTACAGACAGGAGATAATTCACCCCTCCACTTT,CASSLQTGDNSPLHF
TRBJ1-2,.,TRBV7-2,.,TGTGCCAGCAGCTCCGAGGACGGTGGTGGTTATGGCTACACCTTC,CASSSEDGGGYGYTF
TRBJ1-2,.,TRBV28,once,TGTGCCAGCAGTTTAAGGCGCGGCAGCCATAGGTATGGCTACACCTTC,CASSLRRGSHRYGYTF
TRBJ2-2,.,TRBV7-9,few,TGTGCCAGCAGCCCGAGGGACATTGACACCGGGGAGCTGTTTTTT,CASSPRDIDTGELFF
TRBJ1-6,TRBD1,TRBV18,.,TGTGCCAGCTCACCGGGACAGGGGGCGTCTGGTTCACCCCTCCACTTT,CASSPGQGASGSPLHF
TRBJ2-6,TRBD2,TRBV7-9,.,TGTGCCAGCAACCTCGCGGGGGGCGGTGGGGCCAACGTCCTGACTTTC,CASNLAGGGGANVLTF
TRBJ1-6,TRBD1,TRBV30,.,TGTGCCTGGAGTCTAAGAACCCCGGGACAGGGGGATTCACCCCTCCACTTT,CAWSLRTPGQGDSPLHF
TRBJ2-5,TRBD1,TRBV11-3,.,TGTGCCAGCAGCGAAGGACAGGGCCAAGAGACCCAGTACTTC,CASSEGQGQETQYF
TRBJ1-6,.,TRBV6-2/TRBV6-3,few,TGTGCCAGCAGGAAGAGCTCCTATAATTCACCCCTCCACTTT,CASRKSSYNSPLHF
TRBJ2-1,TRBD2,TRBV7-2,.,TGTGCCAGCAGCTTCCTCCCTAGCGGGGGGCGAAACAATGAGCAGTTCTTC,CASSFLPSGGRNNEQFF
TRBJ1-1,.,TRBV29-1,.,TGCAGCGTTGAAGTAGGGGGGAACACTGAAGCTTTCTTT,CSVEVGGNTEAFF
TRBJ1-1,TRBD1,TRBV5-4,.,TGTGCCAGCAGCTCGCCCGGGACAGGGGGGAACACTGAAGCTTTCTTT,CASSSPGTGGNTEAFF
TRBJ2-3,.,TRBV12-3/TRBV12-4,.,TGTGCCAGCAGTTTAGGGGGGGCAGAGGATACGCAGTATTTT,CASSLGGAEDTQYF
TRBJ2-2,TRBD1,TRBV20-1,few,TGCAGTGCTATGGACAGGCCTGTGTCCGGGGAGCTGTTTTTT,CSAMDRPVSGELFF
TRBJ2-7,.,TRBV29-1,once,TGCAGCGCCTTAGACAGGTACTCCTACGAGCAGTACTTC,CSALDRYSYEQYF
TRBJ2-3,TRBD1,TRBV7-9,.,TGTGCCAGCAGCAGTGGGGGACAGCCTATCACAGATACGCAGTATTTT,CASSSGGQPITDTQYF
TRBJ2-1,TRBD1,TRBV19,.,TGTGCCAGTACAGGGACAGGCCGAGTTGAGCAGTTCTTC,CASTGTGRVEQFF
TRBJ1-1,TRBD1,TRBV19,.,TGTGCCAGTAGTCAAAGACAGGGCAGCACTGAAGCTTTCTTT,CASSQRQGSTEAFF
TRBJ1-6,TRBD1,TRBV5-4,.,TGTGCCAGTAGGACAGGGTCCGGTAATTCACCCCTCCACTTT,CASRTGSGNSPLHF
TRBJ2-1,TRBD1,TRBV19,.,TGTGCCAGTAGTATGGACAGGAGCTCCTACAATGAGCAGTTCTTC,CASSMDRSSYNEQFF
TRBJ1-1,TRBD1,TRBV7-2,few,TGTGCCAGCAGGGTCAGGGGGCGAGGGAACACTGAAGCTTTCTTT,CASRVRGRGNTEAFF
TRBJ2-5,TRBD1,TRBV7-7,few,TGTGCCAGCAGCCAGACAGGGTCGGGGGAGACCCAGTACTTC,CASSQTGSGETQYF
TRBJ2-2,TRBD2,TRBV20-1,.,TGCAGTGCTAGGGAGGGAGCGGGAGGGCCCAACCCCGGGGAGCTGTTTTTT,CSAREGAGGPNPGELFF
TRBJ2-7,.,TRBV20-1,few,TGCAGTGCTAGCTTCCCCCAACCGTACGAGCAGTACTTC,CSASFPQPYEQYF
TRBJ1-1,.,TRBV7-2,.,TGTGCCAGCAGCTTCGGGCCTGAAGCTTTCTTT,CASSFGPEAFF
TRBJ1-5,.,TRBV24-1,once,TGTGCCACCAGCAATCCAAATCAGCCCCAGCATTTT,CATSNPNQPQHF
TRBJ2-1,.,TRBV7-9,.,TGTGCCGGGGGGACAAACGTTTACAATGAGCAGTTCTTC,CAGGTNVYNEQFF
TRBJ2-2,TRBD2,TRBV7-6,.,TGTGCCAGCAGCTCCGAAAGTAGACTAGCGGGAATTCCCGGGGAGCTGTTTTTT,CASSSESRLAGIPGELFF
TRBJ1-1,.,TRBV20-1,.,TGCAGTGCTAGAGTACTCGGGACGGTGAACACTGAAGCTTTCTTT,CSARVLGTVNTEAFF
TRBJ2-5,TRBD1,TRBV28,.,TGTGCCACTCAAAATACCAGGGGGCGCTTTAAGACCCAGTACTTC,CATQNTRGRFKTQYF
TRBJ1-5,TRBD1,TRBV10-1,.,TGCGCCAGGACAGGGGTTAGCAATCAGCCCCAGCATTTT,CARTGVSNQPQHF
TRBJ1-2,.,TRBV6-4,few,TGTGCCAGCAGCCGGGACCTAGGGTATGGCTACACCTTC,CASSRDLGYGYTF
TRBJ2-3,TRBD1,TRBV7-2,.,TGTGCCAGCAGCTTGGGACAGGGCACAGATACGCAGTATTTT,CASSLGQGTDTQYF
TRBJ2-5,.,TRBV7-9,.,TGTGCCAGCAGCTTAGTCCCAGGGGAAGAGACCCAGTACTTC,CASSLVPGEETQYF
TRBJ2-3,TRBD2,TRBV6-1,once,TGTGCCAGCACCGGGACTAGCGGACCCACAGATACGCAGTATTTT,CASTGTSGPTDTQYF
TRBJ2-1,TRBD1,TRBV7-3,.,TGTGCCAGCAGCATGGGACAGGGCTACAATGAGCAGTTCTTC,CASSMGQGYNEQFF